These 18 T cell receptor beta chains were sequenced from one sample in a study of blood T cell repertoires in COVID-19. Only in-frame clones appear in the TCRdb table, and some are missing; sequencing was by immunoSEQ multiplex PCR. The sample gives under 200,000 clones, 85% of which show up once; roughly 4.5% is in the top ten. The sample consisted of peripheral blood. Receptors were obtained from a woman over 75 with acute or convalescent COVID-19.

The CDR3 nucleotides read TGTGCCAGCAGTGAGCCTAGCTCCTACAATGAGCAGTTCTTC. Its protein is CASSEPSSYNEQFF. The chain joins TRBV6-1 to TRBJ2-1; D not resolved. CDR1 is MNHNS, CDR2 SASEGT, per germline. V was cut by 3 bases and J by 0 bases, with 6 bases left in between. CDR3 length equals 14 residues.

Regarding this clone: The same CDR3 arises from other DNA sequences in this sample as well. CDR3 DNA sequence: TGCGCCAGTAGCCTAACCGGGGAGCCCCAGCATTTT. This codes for CASSLTGEPQHF. The genes are TRBV5-1 and TRBJ1-5; D is uncertain. Trimming left V 8 bases short and J 8 bases short, with 14 bases between. Germline CDR1 reads SGHRS; CDR2 reads YFSETQ. CDR3 size: 12 residues.

The chain carries TRBV7-2 and TRBJ2-5; D perhaps matches TRBD1 (5 bases). Trimming pared 1 base from V and 4 bases from J, leaving 10 bases between. The CDR3 is made up of 14 amino acids. Germline-derived CDR1 and CDR2 are SGHTA and FQGNSA. This CDR3 reads CASSLGTSTETQYF. CDR3 bases: TGTGCCAGCAGCTTAGGGACAAGTACAGAGACCCAGTACTTC.

The chain joins TRBV28 to TRBJ2-7, with 7 nucleotides matching TRBD1. CDR1 MDHEN and CDR2 SYDVKM come from the germline V gene. The length of the CDR3 is 14 residues. V lost 5 bases and J lost 2; bases outside the gene matches: 6. The CDR3 spells CASSQSGQPYEQYF. The CDR3 DNA is TGTGCCAGCAGTCAATCGGGACAGCCCTACGAGCAGTACTTC.

This clone occurred once. This sequence joins TRBV7-3 and TRBJ1-2; unclear D gene. The CDR3 loop spans 16 amino acids. Germline CDR1 SGHTA, CDR2 FQGTGA. Trimming stripped 3 bases from V and 4 bases from J, with 18 bases between. CDR3 sequence: CASSFSPTSAGYGYTF. DNA of the CDR3: TGTGCCAGCAGCTTTTCTCCGACGTCCGCAGGCTATGGCTACACCTTC.

V and J are TRBV9 and TRBJ1-6; D perhaps matches TRBD1 (5 bases). V was cut by 4 bases and J by 4 bases, with 18 bases left in between. The germline CDR1 and CDR2 sequences are SGDLS and YYNGEE. This CDR3 has 17 residues. CDR3 coding DNA: TGTGCCAGCAGCCCCCTATGGGGCGAGATGTATAATTCACCCCTCCACTTT. It is translated as CASSPLWGEMYNSPLHF. The full variable domain, with the rest looked up from reference TRBV9 and TRBJ1-6, is DSGVTQTPKHLITATGQRVTLRCSPRSGDLSVYWYQQSLDQGLQFLIQYYNGEERAKGNILERFSAQQFPDLHSELNLSSLELGDSALYFCASSPLWGEMYNSPLHFGNGTRLTVT.

CDR3 amino acids: CATPRGRPNTGELFF. DNA of the CDR3: TGTGCCACTCCCCGCGGAAGGCCGAACACCGGGGAGCTGTTTTTT. The rearrangement joins TRBV19 to TRBJ2-2; D unclear. Germline V gene data show CDR1 as LNHDA and CDR2 as SQIVND (reference sequence). Trimming stripped 10 bases from V and 0 bases from J, with 15 bases between. The length of the CDR3 is 15 residues.

This chain joins TRBV18 and TRBJ1-1, with 9 bases aligning to TRBD1. V gave up 2 bases and J gave up 0 bases; unmatched junction bases: 7. Germline V lookup: CDR1 KGHSH, CDR2 LQKENI. This CDR3 comprises 17 residues. CDR3: CASSPSSGQGLNTEAFF. CDR3 in DNA: TGTGCCAGCTCACCATCGTCGGGACAGGGATTGAACACTGAAGCTTTCTTT.

This clone has a handful of counts. CDR3 residues: CASRVLADTGELFF. Here the CDR3 DNA reads TGCGCCAGCAGAGTCCTAGCGGACACCGGGGAGCTGTTTTTT. The chain combines TRBV4-3 with TRBJ2-2; 7 positions agree with TRBD2. The germline gives CDR1 LGHNA, CDR2 YSLEER. Trimming removed 6 bases from V and 3 bases from J; junction bases left unmatched: 4. The CDR3 has 14 amino acids.

In its sample, this clone was seen a few times. This sequence joins TRBV18 and TRBJ2-7, with TRBD2 matching 10 bases. The CDR3 extends over 15 amino acids. From germline, CDR1 is KGHSH and CDR2 LQKENI. V lost 2 bases, J lost 3 bases, and 4 bases stayed unmatched. The CDR3 reads CASSPLVAGGYEQYF. The CDR3 DNA reads TGTGCCAGCTCACCATTGGTAGCGGGGGGCTACGAGCAGTACTTC.

The genes are TRBV19 and TRBJ1-6; the D gene is possibly TRBD1 (6 bases). Germline CDR1 reads LNHDA; CDR2 reads SQIVND (reference sequence). V was shortened by 3 bases and J by 10 bases, with 19 bases between the two germline ends. CDR3 length: 16 amino acids. The CDR3: CASSMESGQLRSPLHF. In DNA form, the CDR3 reads TGTGCCAGTAGTATGGAGTCCGGACAGCTCAGATCACCCCTCCACTTT.

V and J are TRBV6-2 or TRBV6-3 and TRBJ1-2, with D uncertain. Per the germline V gene, CDR1 is MNHEY and CDR2 is SVGEGT. The CDR3 sequence is 13 residues long. V was shortened by 2 bases and J by 5 bases, with 9 bases between the two germline ends. The CDR3: CASSYERGYGYTF. The DNA of the CDR3 is TGTGCCAGCAGTTACGAACGAGGTTATGGCTACACCTTC.

V is TRBV19 and J is TRBJ1-5; 7 nucleotides align to TRBD1. Germline CDR1 and CDR2: LNHDA and SQIVND (reference sequence). This CDR3 region has 15 residues. In DNA, the CDR3 is TGTGCGGGTTCATTGACAGGGAATATACTTGCGCCCCAGCATTTT. Protein: CAGSLTGNILAPQHF.

J is TRBJ2-3 and V is TRBV2; the D gene is possibly TRBD1 (5 bases). From germline, CDR1 is SNHLY and CDR2 FYNNEI. This CDR3 spans 13 amino acids. The germline V and J ends were trimmed by 6 bases and 4 bases, with 11 bases remaining between them. Here the CDR3 reads CASSVQGADTQYF. CDR3 nucleotides: TGTGCCAGCAGCGTTCAGGGTGCAGATACGCAGTATTTT.

Only one count was recorded for this clone. V is TRBV27 and J is TRBJ2-2; TRBD1 matches at 10 bases. CDR3 length: 17 residues. Losses at the gene ends were 1 base for V and 2 bases for J; bases not matched to a gene: 4. Germline V gene lookup returns CDR1 MNHEY and CDR2 SMNVEV (reference sequence). In DNA form, the CDR3 reads TGTGCCAGCAGTTTATATGGGACAGGGGCTAACACCGGGGAGCTGTTTTTT. This encodes CASSLYGTGANTGELFF.

J is TRBJ2-1 and V is TRBV19; 10 positions agree with TRBD2. The CDR3 is 18 amino acids. The V gene's germline CDR1 is LNHDA and CDR2 SQIVND (reference sequence). V shed 5 bases, J shed 2 bases, and the junction held 12 bases outside the gene matches. The CDR3 nucleotides are TGTGCCAGTAGTGTAACTAGCGGGATCCCTGGCCCCTACAATGAGCAGTTCTTC. Its translation is CASSVTSGIPGPYNEQFF.

The V call is TRBV5-1, the J call TRBJ2-5, with unresolved D. Germline V gene data show CDR1 as SGHRS and CDR2 as YFSETQ. The CDR3 extends over 14 amino acids. Trimming cost V 4 bases and J 1 base, with 11 bases left between them. The CDR3 bases are TGCGCCAGCAGCCCTGGTCAGGTCCAAGAGACCCAGTACTTC. Amino acids: CASSPGQVQETQYF.

The CDR3 protein is CASSLVAGGNTEAFF. The CDR3 DNA reads as TGCGCCAGCAGCTTGGTGGCAGGTGGGAACACTGAAGCTTTCTTT. The rearrangement uses TRBV5-1 and TRBJ1-1, with no clear D. This CDR3 spans 15 amino acids. The germline gives CDR1 SGHRS, CDR2 YFSETQ. Trimming took 0 bases from V and 1 from J, leaving 10 bases between them.